This entry describes one T cell receptor beta chain. Germline CDR1 MDHEN, CDR2 SYDVKM. The V and J ends lost 9 bases and 6 bases respectively, with 12 bases between them. The CDR3 runs to 12 residues. The sample comes from a study of shared clonotypes between healthy human individuals. Every immunoSEQ plate was one replicate of a subset's evenly spread DNA. In the original analysis: Filtering of immunoSEQ junctional sequences could not match full-length read filtering. Data came from immunoSEQ multiplex PCR; TCRdb stores just in-frame clones and leaves some out. V and J calls and clone size follow that table, whereas D and trimming were derived from the DNA. The table shows fewer than 700,000 clones, with roughly 79% occurring only once.

Sequencing was carried out using PBMCs. The origin of this receptor is a woman in her thirties or forties in good health. Some clones in this sample may be carry-over from other donors' samples. The rearrangement links TRBV28 to TRBJ1-5; D is perhaps TRBD1 (5 bases). The CDR3 sequence: CASGGGAQPQHF. The CDR3 nucleotides read TGTGCCAGTGGGGGAGGGGCTCAGCCCCAGCATTTT.